The 25 T cell receptor beta chains below were found in one sample sequenced in a study of blood T cell repertoires in COVID-19. Sequencing used immunoSEQ multiplex PCR; TCRdb keeps in-frame clones, though not all of them. The repertoire holds about 210,000 clones, with 87% as singletons. Sequencing used PBMCs or T cells enriched from blood (not recorded which). These receptors were taken from a man younger than 35 with acute COVID-19.

The table lists this clone with a count of one. The germline gene is not matched at one end of the junction; a read error may be the cause. V gene TRBV7-3 combines with J gene TRBJ2-5; unclear D gene. Looked up from germline, CDR1 is SGHTA and CDR2 is FQGTGA. This CDR3 region has 13 residues. The CDR3 is CASSITPGETQYF. The CDR3 DNA is TGTGCCAGCAGCATAACACCGGGAGAGACCCAGTACTTC.

The V call is TRBV19, the J call TRBJ1-1, with D possibly being TRBD1 (6 bases). The V end was cut by 4 bases, the J end by 5 bases, with 11 bases between. The CDR3 has 13 residues. Germline values: CDR1 LNHDA, CDR2 SQIVND (reference sequence). CDR3 in DNA: TGTGCCAGTAGTAAACAGGGATTGACTGAAGCTTTCTTT. Translation gives CASSKQGLTEAFF. Drawing the rest from reference TRBV19 and TRBJ1-1, the complete variable domain is DGGITQSPKYLFRKEGQNVTLSCEQNLNHDAMYWYRQDPGQGLRLIYYSQIVNDFQKGDIAEGYSVSREKKESFPLTVTSAQKNPTAFYLCASSKQGLTEAFFGQGTRLTVV.

The chain links TRBV10-2 to TRBJ2-1, with no clear D. This CDR3 is built from 13 residues. CDR1 and CDR2 from the germline V gene are WSHSY and SAAADI. The V end lost 3 bases, the J end lost 4 bases, and 7 bases lay between the germline ends. Here the CDR3 reads CASSDLTYNEQFF. The CDR3 DNA follows: TGCGCCAGCAGTGACCTTACTTACAATGAGCAGTTCTTC.

This clone came up many times. The chain is built from TRBV5-3 and TRBJ2-4, with TRBD1 matching over 8 bases. TRBV5-3 is classed as an ORF, of uncertain function. V was clipped by 5 bases and J by 0 bases; unmatched bases: 1. The CDR3 length is 14 residues. The CDR3 DNA reads as TGTGCCAGAAGGGACAGGGTAGCCAAAAACATTCAGTACTTC. Its protein product is CARRDRVAKNIQYF.

The genes are TRBV29-1 and TRBJ2-5; 8 bases align to TRBD2. Trimming cost V 4 bases and J 4 bases; bases outside gene matches: 11. The V gene's germline CDR1 is SQVTM and CDR2 ANQGSEA. The CDR3 is made up of 15 amino acids. The CDR3: CSVGLLNGRAETQYF. The DNA of the CDR3 is TGCAGCGTTGGGCTCCTTAACGGGAGGGCAGAGACCCAGTACTTC.

The rearrangement links TRBV5-1 to TRBJ1-3; 8 bases agree with TRBD1. Trimming at V came to 3 bases and at J to 7 bases, leaving 9 bases not matched to a gene. The germline CDR1 and CDR2 sequences are SGHRS and YFSETQ. The CDR3 sequence is 15 residues long. CDR3 sequence reads: CASSSPDRAANTIYF. CDR3 coding DNA: TGCGCCAGCAGCTCACCGGACAGGGCTGCGAACACCATATATTTT.

The chain couples TRBV28 to TRBJ2-7; 7 bases align to TRBD1. Germline V lookup: CDR1 MDHEN, CDR2 SYDVKM. The CDR3 covers 14 residues. V dropped 6 bases and J dropped 5; count of bases not matched to a gene: 10. The CDR3 region has the DNA TGTGCCAGCAGCCTAACAGGGGCCTCTGACGAGCAGTACTTC. Its protein is CASSLTGASDEQYF.

The chain couples TRBV4-1 to TRBJ1-1; D is uncertain. The germline V and J ends were trimmed by 4 bases and 0 bases, with 6 bases remaining between them. CDR1 MGHRA and CDR2 YSYEKL come from the germline V gene. The CDR3 has 13 amino acids. CDR3 DNA: TGCGCCAGCAGCCCGCAGATGAACACTGAAGCTTTCTTT. Translation gives CASSPQMNTEAFF.

This sequence joins TRBV13 and TRBJ1-2; a weak D match, TRBD1 (6 bases). The CDR3 is 15 residues long. V was clipped by 1 base and J by 8 bases, with 17 bases between them. In germline, CDR1 is PRHDT, CDR2 FYEKMQ (reference sequence). The CDR3 is CASSLDGVGAQGYTF. The CDR3 region has the DNA TGTGCCAGCAGCTTAGATGGGGTGGGGGCGCAAGGCTACACCTTC. The variable domain in full, completed from reference TRBV13 and TRBJ1-2, reads AAGVIQSPRHLIKEKRETATLKCYPIPRHDTVYWYQQGPGQDPQFLISFYEKMQSDKGSIPDRFSAQQFSDYHSELNMSSLELGDSALYFCASSLDGVGAQGYTFGSGTRLTVV.

This clone was seen a single time. The V call is TRBV18, the J call TRBJ2-1, with D perhaps TRBD1 (6 bases). The CDR3 loop spans 14 amino acids. Germline V gene data show CDR1 as KGHSH and CDR2 as LQKENI. V was trimmed by 4 bases and J by 6 bases, leaving 13 bases between them. CDR3 bases: TGTGCCAGCTCACGCTTACAGGGTATCAATGAGCAGTTCTTC. This encodes CASSRLQGINEQFF.

This chain connects TRBV14 to TRBJ2-2; 11 nucleotides agree with TRBD2. The V and J ends lost 0 bases and 7 bases, in that order; junction bases with no gene match: 4. The CDR3 sequence is 16 residues long. Germline assignment: CDR1 SGHDN and CDR2 FVKESK. CDR3 region: CASSQELAGVVGELFF. The CDR3 DNA reads TGTGCCAGCAGCCAAGAACTAGCGGGAGTTGTCGGGGAGCTGTTTTTT.

This clone has only one observation. The J gene is TRBJ2-5, the V gene TRBV5-4, with 7 bases lining up with TRBD1. Trimming at V came to 0 bases and at J to 5 bases, leaving 1 base not matched to a gene. The CDR3 runs to 13 residues. Germline V CDR1 and CDR2: SGHNT, YYREEE (reference sequence). In DNA, the CDR3 is TGTGCCAGCAGCTTGGACAGGGGCGAGACCCAGTACTTC. Its protein is CASSLDRGETQYF.

Worth noting for this clone: The sample has other DNA sequences that encode this CDR3 too. The rearrangement uses TRBV19 and TRBJ2-1; D not resolved. The CDR3 extends over 13 amino acids. Trimming cost V 1 base and J 4 bases, with 5 bases left between them. Germline assignment: CDR1 LNHDA and CDR2 SQIVND (reference sequence). The chain's CDR3 is CASSIGLYNEQFF. The CDR3 DNA is TGTGCCAGTAGTATAGGACTTTACAATGAGCAGTTCTTC.

The chain couples TRBV29-1 to TRBJ2-1, with D possibly being TRBD2 (6 bases). Germline V gene sequence: CDR1 SQVTM, CDR2 ANQGSEA. The V end lost 6 bases, the J end lost 15 bases, and 9 bases lay between the germline ends. The CDR3 is 8 amino acids. This chain's CDR3 is CSVAGGFF. CDR3 nucleotide sequence: TGCAGCGTGGCCGGGGGGTTCTTC.

V and J are TRBV4-2 and TRBJ2-3, with D possibly TRBD2 on 7 matching bases. V gave up 0 bases and J gave up 2 bases, with 21 bases separating them. The germline gives CDR1 LGHNA, CDR2 YNFKEQ. The CDR3 is 19 residues long. CDR3 in amino acids: CASSQDRGGKGDNTDTQYF. CDR3 DNA: TGTGCCAGCAGCCAAGATAGGGGGGGTAAAGGGGATAACACAGATACGCAGTATTTT.

As concerns this clone: One end of the junction varies from germline; a read error may be responsible. The rearrangement links TRBV11-2 to TRBJ1-5; weak D call: TRBD1 (5 bases). The germline V gene has CDR1 SGHAT and CDR2 FQNNGV. This CDR3 region has 13 residues. CDR3 coding DNA: TGTGCCAGCAGCGTAGACAGTAATCAGCCCCAGCATTTT. Protein: CASSVDSNQPQHF.

The V call is TRBV25-1, the J call TRBJ2-7; 9 bases fit TRBD1. Per germline, CDR1 MGHDK and CDR2 SYGVNS. V lost 5 bases and J lost 1; bases outside the gene matches: 9. The CDR3 covers 16 residues. DNA of the CDR3: TGTGCCAGCAGTCCCTCAAGGGACAGGGTTTCCTACGAGCAGTACTTC. Protein sequence: CASSPSRDRVSYEQYF.

In DNA, the CDR3 is TGTGCCAGCAGCGAGGGGACAGGGCTCTACGAGCAGTACTTC. Translation gives CASSEGTGLYEQYF. J is TRBJ2-7 and V is TRBV9; 9 bases align to TRBD1. The CDR3 sequence is 14 residues long. Germline trimming cut 3 bases from V and 3 bases from J; bases unmatched to any gene: 4. CDR1 is SGDLS and CDR2 is YYNGEE in the germline V gene.

This clone was counted between two and nine times. J is TRBJ2-7 and V is TRBV7-9; tentative D call: TRBD1 (6 bases). This CDR3 has 13 amino acids. The V end lost 2 bases, the J end lost 3 bases, and 8 bases lay between the germline ends. CDR1 is SEHNR and CDR2 is FQNEAQ in the germline V gene (reference sequence). The CDR3 sequence: CASSLQQGYEQYF. CDR3 nucleotides: TGTGCCAGCAGCTTACAACAGGGCTACGAGCAGTACTTC. Combining the CDR3 with reference TRBV7-9 and TRBJ2-7 gives the whole variable domain DTGVSQNPRHKITKRGQNVTFRCDPISEHNRLYWYRQTLGQGPEFLTYFQNEAQLEKSRLLSDRFSAERPKGSFSTLEIQRTEQGDSAMYLCASSLQQGYEQYFGPGTRLTVT.

The chain's CDR3 is CASSPGTGFSYEQYF. CDR3 in DNA: TGTGCCAGCAGTCCCGGGACAGGGTTCTCCTACGAGCAGTACTTC. This chain connects TRBV28 to TRBJ2-7; 9 bases align to TRBD1. This CDR3 has 15 amino acids. V shed 5 bases, J shed 0 bases, and the junction held 5 bases outside the gene matches. The germline V gene encodes CDR1 MDHEN and CDR2 SYDVKM.

The chain has TRBV5-4 and TRBJ1-3; 7 bases are a match to TRBD1. V shed 4 bases and J 2 bases; nucleotides not matched to a gene: 3. The CDR3 is 14 amino acids. In germline, CDR1 is SGHNT, CDR2 YYREEE (reference sequence). The CDR3 protein is CASSAGTAGNTIYF. The CDR3 DNA sequence: TGTGCCAGCAGCGCGGGGACAGCTGGAAACACCATATATTTT.

The rearrangement links TRBV10-1 to TRBJ1-1, with D possibly being TRBD1 (5 bases). CDR3 length: 15 amino acids. The ends were cut back, 2 bases at V and 4 bases at J, with 14 bases in the middle. CDR1 is WNHNN, CDR2 SYGVQD, per germline (reference sequence). CDR3 sequence (DNA): TGCGCCAGCAGTGAGACAGCGAGCAGGGCCACTGAAGCTTTCTTT. Encoded protein: CASSETASRATEAFF.

The chain is built from TRBV24-1 and TRBJ2-3; no reliable D call. Deletions cut 0 bases from V and 6 bases from J, with 6 bases between. The CDR3 spans 13 residues. Per the germline V gene, CDR1 is KGHDR and CDR2 is SFDVKD. DNA for the CDR3: TGTGCCACCAGTGATTTGTTTCTTGATACGCAGTATTTT. Encoded protein: CATSDLFLDTQYF.

The chain couples TRBV20-1 to TRBJ2-7, with no clear D. There are 13 residues in the CDR3. CDR1 and CDR2 (germline): DFQATT, SNEGSKA (reference sequence). The germline V and J ends were trimmed by 3 bases and 1 base, with 10 bases remaining between them. The DNA for the CDR3 is TGCAGTGCTAGTTCAGTGACTTCCTACGAGCAGTACTTC. Its protein is CSASSVTSYEQYF.

This chain connects TRBV7-8 to TRBJ2-3; 8 bases match TRBD2. The CDR3 consists of 16 residues. Germline CDR1 reads SGHVS; CDR2 reads FQNEAQ. The J segment lost 0 bases and the V segment lost 3 bases, leaving 5 bases of the junction unmatched. This CDR3 is CASSFLSGTSTDTQYF. CDR3 bases: TGTGCCAGCAGCTTCCTTAGCGGGACTAGCACAGATACGCAGTATTTT.